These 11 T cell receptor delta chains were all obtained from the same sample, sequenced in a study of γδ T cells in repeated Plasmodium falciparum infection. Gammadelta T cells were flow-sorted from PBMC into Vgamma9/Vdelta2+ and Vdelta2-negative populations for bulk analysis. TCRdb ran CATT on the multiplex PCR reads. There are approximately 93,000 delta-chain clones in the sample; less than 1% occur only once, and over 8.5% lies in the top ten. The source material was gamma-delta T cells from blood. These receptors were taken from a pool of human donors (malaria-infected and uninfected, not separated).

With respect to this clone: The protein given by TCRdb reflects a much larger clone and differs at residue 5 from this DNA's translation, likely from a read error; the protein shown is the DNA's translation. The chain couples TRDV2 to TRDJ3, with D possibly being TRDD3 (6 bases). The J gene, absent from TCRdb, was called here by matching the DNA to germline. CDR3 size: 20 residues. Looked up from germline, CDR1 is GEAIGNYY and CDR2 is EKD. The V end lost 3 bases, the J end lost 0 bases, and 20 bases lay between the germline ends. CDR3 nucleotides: TGTGCCTGTGACGCTAAGGGGATCCGTGACCTCTCCTGGGACACCCGACAGATGTTTTTC. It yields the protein CACDAKGIRDLSWDTRQMFF.

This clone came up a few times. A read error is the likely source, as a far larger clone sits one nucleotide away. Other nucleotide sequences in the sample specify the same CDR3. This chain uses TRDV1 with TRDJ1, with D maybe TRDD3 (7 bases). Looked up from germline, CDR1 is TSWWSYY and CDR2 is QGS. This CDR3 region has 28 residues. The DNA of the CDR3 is TGTGCTCTCGGGGAACGAAAGGACGAAAGGGGAAAGTCCCTACGTATTCCTAGGGGGGGATGGTCGGTCGATAAACTCATCTTT. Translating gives CALGERKDERGKSLRIPRGGWSVDKLIF.

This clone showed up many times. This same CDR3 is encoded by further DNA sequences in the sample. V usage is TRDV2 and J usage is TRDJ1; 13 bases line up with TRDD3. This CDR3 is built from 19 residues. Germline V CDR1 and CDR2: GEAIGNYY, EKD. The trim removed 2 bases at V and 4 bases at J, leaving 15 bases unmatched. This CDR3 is CACDSLLGDTLGKGDKLIF. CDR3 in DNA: TGTGCCTGTGACAGTTTACTGGGGGATACGCTCGGGAAAGGCGATAAACTCATCTTT.

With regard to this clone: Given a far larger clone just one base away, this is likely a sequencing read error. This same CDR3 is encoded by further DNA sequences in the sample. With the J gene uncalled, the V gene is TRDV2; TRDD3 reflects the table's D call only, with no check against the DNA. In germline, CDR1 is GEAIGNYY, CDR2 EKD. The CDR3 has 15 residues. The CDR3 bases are TGTGCCTGTGACGTACTGGGGGTTTACACCGATAAACTCATTTTT. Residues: CACDVLGVYTDKLIF.

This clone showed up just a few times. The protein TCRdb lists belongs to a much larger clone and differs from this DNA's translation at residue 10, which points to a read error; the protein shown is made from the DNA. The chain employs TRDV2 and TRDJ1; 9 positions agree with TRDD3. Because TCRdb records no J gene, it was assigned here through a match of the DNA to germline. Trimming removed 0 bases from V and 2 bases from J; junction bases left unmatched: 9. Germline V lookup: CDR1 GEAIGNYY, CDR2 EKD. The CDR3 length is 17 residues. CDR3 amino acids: CACDTGPGGCETDKLIF. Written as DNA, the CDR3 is TGTGCCTGTGACACCGGCCCTGGGGGATGCGAAACCGATAAACTCATCTTT.

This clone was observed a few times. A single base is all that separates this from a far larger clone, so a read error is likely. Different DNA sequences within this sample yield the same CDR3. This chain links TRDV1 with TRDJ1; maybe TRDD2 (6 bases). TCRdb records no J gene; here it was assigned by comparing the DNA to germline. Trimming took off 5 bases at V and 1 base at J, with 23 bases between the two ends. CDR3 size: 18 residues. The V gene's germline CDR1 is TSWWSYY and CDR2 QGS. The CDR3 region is CALGNYLFPSYFTDKLIF. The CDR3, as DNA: TGTGCTCTTGGGAACTACCTCTTCCCGTCCTACTTCACCGATAAACTCATCTTT.

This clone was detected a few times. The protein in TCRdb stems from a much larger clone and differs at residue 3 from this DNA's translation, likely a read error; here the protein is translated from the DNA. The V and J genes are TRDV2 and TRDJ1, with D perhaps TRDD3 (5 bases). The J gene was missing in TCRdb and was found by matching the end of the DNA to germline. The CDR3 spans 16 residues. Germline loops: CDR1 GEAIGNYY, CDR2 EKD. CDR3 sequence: CARDTPGGLYTDKLIF. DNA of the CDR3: TGTGCCCGTGACACCCCAGGGGGGTTGTACACCGATAAACTCATCTTT.

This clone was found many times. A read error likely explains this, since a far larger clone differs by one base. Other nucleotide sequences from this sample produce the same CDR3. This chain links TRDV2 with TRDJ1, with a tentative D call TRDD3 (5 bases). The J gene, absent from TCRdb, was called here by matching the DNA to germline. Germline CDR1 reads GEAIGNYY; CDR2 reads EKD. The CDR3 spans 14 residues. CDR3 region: CACDRWGNTDKLIF. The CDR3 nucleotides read TGTGCCTGCGACAGGTGGGGAAACACCGATAAACTCATCTTT.

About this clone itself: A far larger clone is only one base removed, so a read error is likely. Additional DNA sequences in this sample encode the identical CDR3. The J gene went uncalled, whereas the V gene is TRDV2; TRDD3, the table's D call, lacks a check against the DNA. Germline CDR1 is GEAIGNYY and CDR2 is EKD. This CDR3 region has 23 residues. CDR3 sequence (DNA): TGTGCCTGTGGCAAACACTTCCTAATGAGGGGGATACGCTCCCGGGGTTGCACCGATAAACTCATTTTT. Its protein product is CACGKHFLMRGIRSRGCTDKLIF.

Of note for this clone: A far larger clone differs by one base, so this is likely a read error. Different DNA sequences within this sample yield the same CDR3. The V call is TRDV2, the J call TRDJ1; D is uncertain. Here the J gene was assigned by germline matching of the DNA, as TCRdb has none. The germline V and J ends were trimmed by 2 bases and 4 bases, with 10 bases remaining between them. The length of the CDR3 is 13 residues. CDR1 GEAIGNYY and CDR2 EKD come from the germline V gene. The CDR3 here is CACDSVGVDKLIF. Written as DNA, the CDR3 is TGTGCCTGTGACAGCGTAGGAGTCGATAAACTCATCTTT.

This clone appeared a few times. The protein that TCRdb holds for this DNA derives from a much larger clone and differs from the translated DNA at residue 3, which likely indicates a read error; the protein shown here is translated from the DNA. This CDR3 reads CARGESPQEVTLRVYWGIQYTDKLIF. As DNA, the CDR3 is TGTGCTCGTGGGGAATCCCCCCAAGAGGTGACCTTACGGGTTTACTGGGGGATTCAGTACACCGATAAACTCATCTTT. V gene TRDV1 combines with J gene TRDJ1, with 10 bases identical to TRDD3. The germline V gene encodes CDR1 TSWWSYY and CDR2 QGS. This CDR3 contains 26 residues.